These T cell receptor beta chains were read from a single sample in a study of T-cell reconstitution after alpha-beta-depleted transplantation in children. TCRdb processed the PCR reads anew with MiXCR; each CDR3 protein has one entry. The table has about 870,000 distinct CDR3 sequences, less than 20% seen once; the top ten hold under 6%. Sequences were derived from PBMCs, mostly from graft donor cells, sampled 360 days after TCRalphabeta/CD19-depleted stem cell transplant. Receptors originate from a male patient younger than 18 who had a stem cell transplant for acute lymphoblastic leukemia, so the T cells may come from the graft donor. CDR3s include the opening cysteine and the closing phenylalanine or tryptophan. The D gene is left open where the match is weak. Not every row has a clone size; where given, it reads once, few, many or a size class.

d_call: .; clone_size: .; v_call: TRBV4-1; j_call: TRBJ2-7; cdr3_aa: CASSQGRVSSSYEQYF; cdr3_nt: TGCGCCAGCAGCCAAGGACGGGTTTCGAGCTCCTACGAGCAGTACTTC
d_call: TRBD2; clone_size: many; v_call: TRBV5-5; j_call: TRBJ2-1; cdr3_aa: CASSFFAGGNNEQFF; cdr3_nt: TGTGCCAGCAGCTTCTTCGCGGGAGGCAACAATGAGCAGTTCTTC
d_call: .; clone_size: few; v_call: TRBV23-1; j_call: TRBJ2-2; cdr3_aa: CARHFRVNTGELFF; cdr3_nt: TGCGCCAGACATTTCAGGGTCAACACCGGGGAGCTGTTTTTT
d_call: TRBD2; clone_size: few; v_call: TRBV7-3; j_call: TRBJ2-1; cdr3_aa: CASSPRLGTSPYNEQFF; cdr3_nt: TGTGCCAGCAGCCCCCGCCTTGGGACTAGCCCGTACAATGAGCAGTTCTTC
d_call: .; clone_size: many; v_call: TRBV7-3; j_call: TRBJ2-7; cdr3_aa: CASSLSPGSYEQYF; cdr3_nt: TGTGCCAGCAGCTTAAGCCCAGGTTCCTACGAGCAGTACTTC
d_call: .; clone_size: .; v_call: TRBV7-6; j_call: TRBJ1-3; cdr3_aa: CASSFHAGNTIYF; cdr3_nt: TGTGCCAGCAGCTTCCATGCGGGAAACACCATATATTTT
d_call: .; clone_size: few; v_call: TRBV6-1; j_call: TRBJ1-1; cdr3_aa: CASSPGAANTEAFF; cdr3_nt: TGTGCCAGCAGTCCAGGGGCAGCGAACACTGAAGCTTTCTTT
d_call: .; clone_size: few; v_call: TRBV10-3; j_call: TRBJ1-5; cdr3_aa: CAAGTGGNQPQHF; cdr3_nt: TGTGCCGCGGGTACGGGGGGCAATCAGCCCCAGCATTTT
d_call: .; clone_size: once; v_call: TRBV27; j_call: TRBJ1-1; cdr3_aa: CASSSRQFPTEAFF; cdr3_nt: TGTGCCAGCAGTTCCCGACAGTTTCCCACTGAAGCTTTCTTT
d_call: .; clone_size: .; v_call: TRBV25-1; j_call: TRBJ2-5; cdr3_aa: CASSEYNPLQETQYF; cdr3_nt: TGTGCCAGCAGTGAATATAACCCTCTCCAAGAGACCCAGTACTTC
d_call: .; clone_size: few; v_call: TRBV9; j_call: TRBJ2-7; cdr3_aa: CASSDKQGGYEQYF; cdr3_nt: TGTGCCAGCAGCGATAAACAGGGGGGGTACGAGCAGTACTTC
d_call: TRBD2; clone_size: .; v_call: TRBV29-1; j_call: TRBJ2-5; cdr3_aa: CSVQRGSDSIQETQYF; cdr3_nt: TGCAGCGTTCAGCGGGGTAGCGACTCAATCCAAGAGACCCAGTACTTC
d_call: .; clone_size: .; v_call: TRBV29-1; j_call: TRBJ2-2; cdr3_aa: CSVDRQDENTGELFF; cdr3_nt: TGCAGCGTTGACCGACAGGACGAAAACACCGGGGAGCTGTTTTTT
d_call: TRBD2; clone_size: few; v_call: TRBV12-3/TRBV12-4; j_call: TRBJ2-3; cdr3_aa: CASRREDAPVTDTQYF; cdr3_nt: TGTGCCAGCAGGCGGGAGGACGCCCCAGTCACAGATACGCAGTATTTT
d_call: .; clone_size: .; v_call: TRBV10-2; j_call: TRBJ1-1; cdr3_aa: CASIPSTNTEAFF; cdr3_nt: TGCGCCAGCATTCCGTCCACGAACACTGAAGCTTTCTTT
d_call: TRBD2; clone_size: .; v_call: TRBV3-1; j_call: TRBJ2-1; cdr3_aa: CASSQGLAGRNNEQFF; cdr3_nt: TGTGCCAGCAGCCAAGGACTAGCGGGGCGAAACAATGAGCAGTTCTTC
d_call: TRBD2; clone_size: many; v_call: TRBV29-1; j_call: TRBJ2-1; cdr3_aa: CSVDGTSGSMYNEQFF; cdr3_nt: TGCAGCGTTGATGGGACTAGCGGGAGCATGTACAATGAGCAGTTCTTC
d_call: .; clone_size: many; v_call: TRBV7-6; j_call: TRBJ2-1; cdr3_aa: CASSLGGGHRDPNEQFF; cdr3_nt: TGTGCCAGCAGCTTAGGGGGAGGACATCGAGACCCCAATGAGCAGTTCTTC
d_call: .; clone_size: many; v_call: TRBV12-3/TRBV12-4; j_call: TRBJ2-1; cdr3_aa: CASSKGGGYNEQFF; cdr3_nt: TGTGCCAGCAGTAAAGGGGGGGGATACAATGAGCAGTTCTTC
d_call: .; clone_size: once; v_call: TRBV13; j_call: TRBJ2-1; cdr3_aa: CASSLQLSRGAIHNEQFF; cdr3_nt: TGTGCCAGCAGCTTACAGCTTAGCAGGGGGGCTATCCACAATGAGCAGTTCTTC
d_call: .; clone_size: .; v_call: TRBV6-2/TRBV6-3; j_call: TRBJ2-3; cdr3_aa: CASSYSGHTDTQYF; cdr3_nt: TGTGCCAGCAGTTACTCGGGACACACAGATACGCAGTATTTT
d_call: TRBD2; clone_size: .; v_call: TRBV10-3; j_call: TRBJ2-3; cdr3_aa: CAISVAGHTDTQYF; cdr3_nt: TGTGCCATCAGTGTAGCGGGGCACACAGATACGCAGTATTTT
d_call: TRBD1; clone_size: few; v_call: TRBV11-2; j_call: TRBJ2-5; cdr3_aa: CASSFSRDRVFGTQYF; cdr3_nt: TGTGCCAGCAGCTTTAGCCGGGACAGGGTTTTTGGGACCCAGTACTTC
d_call: TRBD2; clone_size: .; v_call: TRBV5-6; j_call: TRBJ2-2; cdr3_aa: CASSPPRTSTGELFF; cdr3_nt: TGTGCCAGCAGCCCTCCCCGGACTAGCACCGGGGAGCTGTTTTTT
d_call: TRBD2; clone_size: .; v_call: TRBV9; j_call: TRBJ2-7; cdr3_aa: CASSVELAEADEQYF; cdr3_nt: TGTGCCAGCAGCGTAGAACTAGCGGAGGCTGACGAGCAGTACTTC
d_call: .; clone_size: few; v_call: TRBV5-1; j_call: TRBJ1-1; cdr3_aa: CASSLMSQGAEAFF; cdr3_nt: TGCGCCAGCAGCTTGATGTCCCAAGGGGCTGAAGCTTTCTTT
d_call: TRBD1; clone_size: few; v_call: TRBV2; j_call: TRBJ2-1; cdr3_aa: CASNKDRGSNEQFF; cdr3_nt: TGTGCCAGCAACAAGGACAGGGGATCCAATGAGCAGTTCTTC
d_call: .; clone_size: .; v_call: TRBV27; j_call: TRBJ1-1; cdr3_aa: CASSFYAGGNTEAFF; cdr3_nt: TGTGCCAGCAGTTTCTACGCGGGGGGGAACACTGAAGCTTTCTTT
d_call: .; clone_size: .; v_call: TRBV20-1; j_call: TRBJ2-7; cdr3_aa: CSARGIGEQYF; cdr3_nt: TGCAGTGCTAGAGGGATTGGCGAGCAGTACTTC
d_call: TRBD1; clone_size: many; v_call: TRBV12-3/TRBV12-4; j_call: TRBJ2-1; cdr3_aa: CATSGGPYNEQFF; cdr3_nt: TGTGCCACTTCAGGGGGCCCCTACAATGAGCAGTTCTTC
d_call: .; clone_size: few; v_call: TRBV24-1; j_call: TRBJ2-3; cdr3_aa: CATSDNRDFTDTQYF; cdr3_nt: TGTGCCACCAGTGATAACCGGGACTTCACAGATACGCAGTATTTT
d_call: .; clone_size: .; v_call: TRBV19; j_call: TRBJ2-5; cdr3_aa: CASSIVGSAETQYF; cdr3_nt: TGTGCCAGTAGTATTGTAGGGTCAGCAGAGACCCAGTACTTC
d_call: TRBD2; clone_size: .; v_call: TRBV5-1; j_call: TRBJ2-7; cdr3_aa: CASSPRARTSLETYEQYF; cdr3_nt: TGCGCCAGCAGCCCCCGGGCCCGGACTAGCCTAGAAACCTACGAGCAGTACTTC
d_call: .; clone_size: many; v_call: TRBV6-6; j_call: TRBJ1-1; cdr3_aa: CASSFVDTEAFF; cdr3_nt: TGTGCCAGCAGTTTTGTCGACACTGAAGCTTTCTTT
d_call: TRBD2; clone_size: .; v_call: TRBV5-5; j_call: TRBJ2-5; cdr3_aa: CASSSGGGVWETQYF; cdr3_nt: TGTGCCAGCAGCTCGGGCGGGGGAGTGTGGGAGACCCAGTACTTC
d_call: .; clone_size: .; v_call: TRBV20-1; j_call: TRBJ2-7; cdr3_aa: CCARDGSSPDREQYF; cdr3_nt: TGCTGTGCTAGAGATGGATCCTCCCCCGACAGGGAGCAGTACTTC
d_call: .; clone_size: few; v_call: TRBV29-1; j_call: TRBJ1-1; cdr3_aa: CSGDRVKNTEAFF; cdr3_nt: TGCAGCGGTGACAGAGTGAAGAACACTGAAGCTTTCTTT
d_call: .; clone_size: .; v_call: TRBV20-1; j_call: TRBJ1-5; cdr3_aa: CSVTTGTHQPQHF; cdr3_nt: TGCAGTGTAACTACAGGGACGCATCAGCCCCAGCATTTT
d_call: .; clone_size: .; v_call: TRBV4-1; j_call: TRBJ2-3; cdr3_aa: CASGQDWSEDTQYF; cdr3_nt: TGCGCCAGCGGCCAAGATTGGAGCGAGGATACGCAGTATTTT
d_call: .; clone_size: .; v_call: TRBV4-1; j_call: TRBJ1-1; cdr3_aa: CASSQSITGNTEAFF; cdr3_nt: TGCGCCAGCAGCCAAAGTATCACAGGGAACACTGAAGCTTTCTTT
d_call: TRBD1; clone_size: .; v_call: TRBV7-8; j_call: TRBJ2-7; cdr3_aa: CASSDHRGSYEQYF; cdr3_nt: TGTGCCAGCAGCGACCACAGGGGCTCCTACGAGCAGTACTTC
d_call: .; clone_size: .; v_call: TRBV12-3/TRBV12-4; j_call: TRBJ2-7; cdr3_aa: CASSLPGVPYEQYF; cdr3_nt: TGTGCCAGCAGTTTGCCGGGAGTACCCTACGAGCAGTACTTC
d_call: .; clone_size: few; v_call: TRBV6-5; j_call: TRBJ2-7; cdr3_aa: CASSYQGTFSYEQYF; cdr3_nt: TGTGCCAGCAGTTACCAGGGGACATTCTCCTACGAGCAGTACTTC
d_call: TRBD1; clone_size: few; v_call: TRBV3-1; j_call: TRBJ2-4; cdr3_aa: CASSLRTGAKNIQYF; cdr3_nt: TGTGCCAGCAGCCTACGGACAGGGGCCAAAAACATTCAGTACTTC
d_call: .; clone_size: .; v_call: TRBV20-1; j_call: TRBJ2-1; cdr3_aa: CSATPNYNEQFF; cdr3_nt: TGCAGTGCTACCCCAAACTACAATGAGCAGTTCTTC
d_call: TRBD1; clone_size: few; v_call: TRBV12-3/TRBV12-4; j_call: TRBJ2-6; cdr3_aa: CASSLMGQGSSSGANVLTF; cdr3_nt: TGTGCCAGCAGTTTAATGGGACAGGGGAGTTCCTCTGGGGCCAACGTCCTGACTTTC
d_call: .; clone_size: few; v_call: TRBV5-1; j_call: TRBJ1-5; cdr3_aa: CASSLGSEVSNQPQHF; cdr3_nt: TGCGCCAGCAGCTTGGGGTCGGAAGTAAGCAATCAGCCCCAGCATTTT
d_call: .; clone_size: .; v_call: TRBV4-2; j_call: TRBJ1-4; cdr3_aa: CASSQDSGANEKLFF; cdr3_nt: TGTGCCAGCAGCCAAGATTCCGGGGCTAATGAAAAACTGTTTTTT
d_call: TRBD1; clone_size: few; v_call: TRBV27; j_call: TRBJ1-2; cdr3_aa: CASRGQGMGGYTF; cdr3_nt: TGTGCCAGCAGAGGACAGGGAATGGGTGGCTACACCTTC
d_call: .; clone_size: many; v_call: TRBV12-3/TRBV12-4; j_call: TRBJ2-4; cdr3_aa: CASSLQAGLAKNIQYF; cdr3_nt: TGTGCCAGCAGTTTACAGGCGGGGCTAGCCAAAAACATTCAGTACTTC
d_call: .; clone_size: .; v_call: TRBV12-3/TRBV12-4; j_call: TRBJ2-7; cdr3_aa: CAFCLWDEYEQYF; cdr3_nt: TGTGCCTTCTGTTTATGGGACGAGTACGAGCAGTACTTC
d_call: .; clone_size: .; v_call: TRBV25-1; j_call: TRBJ2-1; cdr3_aa: CASSEFGDNEQFF; cdr3_nt: TGTGCCAGCAGTGAATTTGGGGACAATGAGCAGTTCTTC
d_call: .; clone_size: .; v_call: TRBV29-1; j_call: TRBJ1-2; cdr3_aa: CSGGGRGYGYTF; cdr3_nt: TGCAGCGGGGGGGGGCGCGGATATGGCTACACCTTC
d_call: TRBD2; clone_size: .; v_call: TRBV15; j_call: TRBJ2-5; cdr3_aa: CATSRVSGSGETQYF; cdr3_nt: TGTGCCACCAGCAGAGTTAGCGGGAGCGGAGAGACCCAGTACTTC
d_call: TRBD2; clone_size: .; v_call: TRBV29-1; j_call: TRBJ2-1; cdr3_aa: CSVATSGRSYNEQFF; cdr3_nt: TGCAGCGTCGCGACTAGCGGGAGGTCATACAATGAGCAGTTCTTC
d_call: .; clone_size: few; v_call: TRBV30; j_call: TRBJ1-1; cdr3_aa: CAWSWDTNTEAFF; cdr3_nt: TGTGCCTGGAGTTGGGACACGAACACTGAAGCTTTCTTT
d_call: .; clone_size: few; v_call: TRBV7-9; j_call: TRBJ1-1; cdr3_aa: CASSPPTGAHTEAFF; cdr3_nt: TGTGCCAGCAGCCCTCCGACAGGAGCCCACACTGAAGCTTTCTTT
d_call: TRBD2; clone_size: .; v_call: TRBV5-6; j_call: TRBJ2-4; cdr3_aa: CASSLASPFYSGSLAKNIQYF; cdr3_nt: TGTGCCAGCAGCTTGGCCTCCCCTTTTTATAGCGGGAGCTTAGCCAAAAACATTCAGTACTTC
d_call: .; clone_size: .; v_call: TRBV10-3; j_call: TRBJ2-5; cdr3_aa: CAISESQPYQETQYF; cdr3_nt: TGTGCCATCAGTGAGTCGCAGCCGTACCAAGAGACCCAGTACTTC
d_call: .; clone_size: .; v_call: TRBV4-1; j_call: TRBJ2-3; cdr3_aa: CASSGRTELIADTQYF; cdr3_nt: TGCGCCAGCAGCGGCCGGACAGAGCTAATAGCGGATACGCAGTATTTT